This TCR beta chain derives from a study of shared clonotypes between healthy human individuals. Profiling relied on immunoSEQ multiplex PCR, and the TCRdb table lists in-frame clones only, not all of them. The sample shows roughly 1 million clones, 60% to 80% of them seen only once. Germline values: CDR1 LNHNV, CDR2 YYDKDF (reference sequence). The V end was cut by 0 bases, the J end by 3 bases, with 9 bases between. There are 15 residues in the CDR3. A few counts support this clone. The target antigen is unknown. Study-wide findings and caveats: Inspection by rarefaction showed sorted-subset sequencing to be incomplete despite large depth. In general, naive subsets displayed greater estimated richness than memory subsets did. All-four-donor shared clonotypes had higher generation probabilities than non-shared clonotypes did.

The sample comprised memory CD4+ T cells sorted from blood. Documented subset: CD45RA-negative fraction. This receptor was obtained from a man between 18 and 29 years old in good health. The chain is built from TRBV15 and TRBJ1-5; D remains unclear. CDR3 nucleotides: TGTGCCACCAGCAGAGATGGCCGCGTCAATCAGCCCCAGCATTTT. Translating it yields CATSRDGRVNQPQHF. Combining the CDR3 with reference TRBV15 and TRBJ1-5 gives the whole variable domain DAMVIQNPRYQVTQFGKPVTLSCSQTLNHNVMYWYQQKSSQAPKLLFHYYDKDFNNEADTPDNFQSRRPNTSFCFLDIRSPGLGDTAMYLCATSRDGRVNQPQHFGDGTRLSIL.